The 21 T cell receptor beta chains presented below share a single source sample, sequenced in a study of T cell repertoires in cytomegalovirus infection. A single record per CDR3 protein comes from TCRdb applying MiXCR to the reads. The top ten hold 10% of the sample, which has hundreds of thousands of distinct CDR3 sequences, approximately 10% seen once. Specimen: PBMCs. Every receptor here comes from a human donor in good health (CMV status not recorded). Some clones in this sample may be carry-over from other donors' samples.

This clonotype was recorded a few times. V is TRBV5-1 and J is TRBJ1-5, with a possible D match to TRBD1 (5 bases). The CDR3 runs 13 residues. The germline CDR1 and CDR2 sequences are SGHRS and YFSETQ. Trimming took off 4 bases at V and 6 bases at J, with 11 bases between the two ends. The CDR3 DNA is TGCGCCAGCAGCCCGGCCGGGGCTCAGCCCCAGCATTTT. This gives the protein CASSPAGAQPQHF.

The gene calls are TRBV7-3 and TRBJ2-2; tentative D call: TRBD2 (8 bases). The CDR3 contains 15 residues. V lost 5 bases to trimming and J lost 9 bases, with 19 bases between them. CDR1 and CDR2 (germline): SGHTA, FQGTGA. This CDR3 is CASSREGQRPRELFF. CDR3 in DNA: TGTGCCAGCAGCCGGGAGGGACAGCGGCCCCGGGAGCTGTTTTTT.

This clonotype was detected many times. The CDR3 sequence is CASSTGTSGMSEQFF. CDR3 DNA sequence: TGTGCCAGCAGCACCGGGACTAGCGGGATGAGTGAGCAGTTCTTC. This sequence joins TRBV5-4 and TRBJ2-1, with TRBD2 identical over 13 bases. The CDR3 extends over 15 amino acids. The V and J ends lost 4 bases and 9 bases, in that order; junction bases with no gene match: 7. Germline values: CDR1 SGHNT, CDR2 YYREEE (reference sequence).

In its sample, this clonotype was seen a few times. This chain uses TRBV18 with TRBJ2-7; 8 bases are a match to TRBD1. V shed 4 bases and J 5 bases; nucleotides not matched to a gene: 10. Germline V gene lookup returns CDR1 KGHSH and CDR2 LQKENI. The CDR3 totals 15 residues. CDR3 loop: CASSLTQGARNEQYF. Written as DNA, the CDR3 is TGTGCCAGCTCACTGACCCAGGGGGCGAGGAACGAGCAGTACTTC.

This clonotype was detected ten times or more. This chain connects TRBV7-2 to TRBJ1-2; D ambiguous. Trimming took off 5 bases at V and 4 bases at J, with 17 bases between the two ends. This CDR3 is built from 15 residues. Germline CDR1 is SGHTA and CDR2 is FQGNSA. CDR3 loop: CASSPYPPGSYGYTF. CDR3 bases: TGTGCCAGCAGCCCCTACCCCCCGGGATCCTATGGCTACACCTTC.

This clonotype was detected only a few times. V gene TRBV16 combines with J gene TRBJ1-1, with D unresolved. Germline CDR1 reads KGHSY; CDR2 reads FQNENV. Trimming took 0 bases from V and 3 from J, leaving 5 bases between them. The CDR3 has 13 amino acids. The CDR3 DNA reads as TGTGCCAGCAGCCAATCGGGGTACACTGAAGCTTTCTTT. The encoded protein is CASSQSGYTEAFF.

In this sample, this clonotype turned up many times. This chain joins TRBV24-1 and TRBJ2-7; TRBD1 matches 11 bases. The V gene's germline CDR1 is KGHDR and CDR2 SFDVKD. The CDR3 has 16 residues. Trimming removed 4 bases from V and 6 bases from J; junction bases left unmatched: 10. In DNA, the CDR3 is TGTGCCACCAGTGACACAACCGCCGGGACAGGGGGCGAGCAGTACTTC. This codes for CATSDTTAGTGGEQYF.

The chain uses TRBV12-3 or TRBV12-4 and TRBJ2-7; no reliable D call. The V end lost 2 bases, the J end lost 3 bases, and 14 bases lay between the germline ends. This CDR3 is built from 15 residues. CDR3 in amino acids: CASSLNTGIDYEQYF. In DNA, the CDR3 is TGTGCCAGCAGTTTAAATACCGGAATTGACTACGAGCAGTACTTC.

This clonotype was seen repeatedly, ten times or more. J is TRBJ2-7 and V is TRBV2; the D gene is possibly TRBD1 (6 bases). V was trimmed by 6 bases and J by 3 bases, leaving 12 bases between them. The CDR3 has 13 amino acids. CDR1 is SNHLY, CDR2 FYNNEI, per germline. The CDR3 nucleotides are TGTGCCAGCAGGGGGGACACTATCTACGAGCAGTACTTC. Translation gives CASRGDTIYEQYF.

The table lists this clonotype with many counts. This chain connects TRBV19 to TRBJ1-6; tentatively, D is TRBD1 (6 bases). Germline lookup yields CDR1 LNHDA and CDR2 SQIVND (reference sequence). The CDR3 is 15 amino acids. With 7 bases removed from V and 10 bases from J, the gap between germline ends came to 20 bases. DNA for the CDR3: TGTGCCAGTACCAGGGTCGAGGGGGTAGGGTCACCCCTCCACTTT. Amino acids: CASTRVEGVGSPLHF.

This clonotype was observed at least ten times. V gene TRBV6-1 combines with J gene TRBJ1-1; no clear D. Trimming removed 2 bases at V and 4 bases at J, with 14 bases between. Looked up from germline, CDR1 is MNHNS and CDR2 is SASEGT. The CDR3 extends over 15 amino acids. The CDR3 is CASSELIGVTTEAFF. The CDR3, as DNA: TGTGCCAGCAGTGAACTAATTGGGGTGACCACTGAAGCTTTCTTT.

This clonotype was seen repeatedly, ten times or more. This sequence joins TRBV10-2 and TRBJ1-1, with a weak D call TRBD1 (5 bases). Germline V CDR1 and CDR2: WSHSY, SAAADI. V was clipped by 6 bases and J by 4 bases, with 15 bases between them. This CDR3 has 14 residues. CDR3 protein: CASRGPGKGTEAFF. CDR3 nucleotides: TGCGCCAGCAGGGGTCCAGGGAAGGGCACTGAAGCTTTCTTT.

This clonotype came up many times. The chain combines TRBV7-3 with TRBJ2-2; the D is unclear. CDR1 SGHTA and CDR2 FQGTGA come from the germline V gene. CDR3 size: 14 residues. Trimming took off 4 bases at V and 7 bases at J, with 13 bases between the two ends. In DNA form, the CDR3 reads TGTGCCAGCAGCTCCGAACCCTCGGGCGGGGAGCTGTTTTTT. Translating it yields CASSSEPSGGELFF.

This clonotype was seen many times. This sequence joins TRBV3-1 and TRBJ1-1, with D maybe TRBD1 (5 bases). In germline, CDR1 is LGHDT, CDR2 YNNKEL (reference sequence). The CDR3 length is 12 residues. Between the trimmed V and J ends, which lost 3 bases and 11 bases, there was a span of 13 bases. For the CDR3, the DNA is TGTGCCAGCAGCCAGGGGGGATTCGCGGCTTTCTTT. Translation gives CASSQGGFAAFF.

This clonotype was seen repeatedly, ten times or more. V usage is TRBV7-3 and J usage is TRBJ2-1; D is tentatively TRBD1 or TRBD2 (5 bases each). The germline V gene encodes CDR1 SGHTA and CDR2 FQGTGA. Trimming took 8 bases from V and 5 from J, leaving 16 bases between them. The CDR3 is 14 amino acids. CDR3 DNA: TGTGCCAGCGCTAGATGGGGGACGGACAATGAGCAGTTCTTC. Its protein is CASARWGTDNEQFF.

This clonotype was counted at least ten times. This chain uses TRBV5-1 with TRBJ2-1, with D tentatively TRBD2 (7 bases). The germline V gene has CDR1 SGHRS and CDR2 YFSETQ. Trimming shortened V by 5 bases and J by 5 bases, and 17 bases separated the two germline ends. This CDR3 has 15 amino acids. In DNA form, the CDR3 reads TGCGCCAGCAGAGGCGGGAGCCAGGGGAACAATGAGCAGTTCTTC. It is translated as CASRGGSQGNNEQFF. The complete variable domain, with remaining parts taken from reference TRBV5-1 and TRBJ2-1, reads KAGVTQTPRYLIKTRGQQVTLSCSPISGHRSVSWYQQTPGQGLQFLFEYFSETQRNKGNFPGRFSGRQFSNSRSEMNVSTLELGDSALYLCASRGGSQGNNEQFFGPGTRLTVL.

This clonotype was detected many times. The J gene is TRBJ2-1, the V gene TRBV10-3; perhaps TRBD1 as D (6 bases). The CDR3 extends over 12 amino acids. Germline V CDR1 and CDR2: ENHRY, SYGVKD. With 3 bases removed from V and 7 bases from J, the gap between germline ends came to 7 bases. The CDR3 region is CAISERGNEQFF. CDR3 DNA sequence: TGTGCCATCAGTGAAAGGGGGAATGAGCAGTTCTTC.

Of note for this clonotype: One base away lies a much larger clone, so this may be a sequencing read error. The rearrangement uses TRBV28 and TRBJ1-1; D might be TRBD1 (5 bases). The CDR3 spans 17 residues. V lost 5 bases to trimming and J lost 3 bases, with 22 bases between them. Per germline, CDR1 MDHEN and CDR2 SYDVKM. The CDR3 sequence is CASSALRTSRLDTEAFF. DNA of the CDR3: TGTGCCAGCAGTGCTCTCCGGACATCGAGATTGGACACTGAAGCTTTCTTT.

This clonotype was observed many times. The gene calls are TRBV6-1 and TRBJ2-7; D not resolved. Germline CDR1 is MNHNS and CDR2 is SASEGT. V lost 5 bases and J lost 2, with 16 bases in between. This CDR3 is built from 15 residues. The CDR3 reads CASSSLRALTYEQYF. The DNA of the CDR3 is TGTGCCAGCAGTTCCCTCCGGGCCCTAACCTACGAGCAGTACTTC.

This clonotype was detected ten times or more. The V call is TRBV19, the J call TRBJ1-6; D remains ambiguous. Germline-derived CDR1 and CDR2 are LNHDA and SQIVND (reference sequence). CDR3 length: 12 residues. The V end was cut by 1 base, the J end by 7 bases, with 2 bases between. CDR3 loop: CASSIGNSPLHF. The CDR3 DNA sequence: TGTGCCAGTAGTATAGGAAATTCACCCCTCCACTTT.

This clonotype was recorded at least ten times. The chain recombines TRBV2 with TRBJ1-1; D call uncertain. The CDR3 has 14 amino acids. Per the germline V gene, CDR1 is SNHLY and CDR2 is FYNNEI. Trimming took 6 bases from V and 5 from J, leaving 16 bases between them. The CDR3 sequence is CASSFSTVETEAFF. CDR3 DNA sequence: TGTGCCAGCAGCTTTAGCACCGTCGAGACTGAAGCTTTCTTT. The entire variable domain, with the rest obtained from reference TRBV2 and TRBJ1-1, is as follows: EPEVTQTPSHQVTQMGQEVILRCVPISNHLYFYWYRQILGQKVEFLVSFYNNEISEKSEIFDDQFSVERPDGSNFTLKIRSTKLEDSAMYFCASSFSTVETEAFFGQGTRLTVV.